Listed here is a single TCR beta chain. This sample stems from a study of OX40 agonist ivuxolimab in advanced cancers. TCRdb's table, derived via immunoSEQ multiplex PCR, lists solely in-frame clones and lacks some. The sample contains roughly 38,000 clones, around two thirds of which appear only once. Germline lookup yields CDR1 ENHRY and CDR2 SYGVKD. Trimming left V 0 bases short and J 5 bases short, with 8 bases between. The CDR3 extends over 14 amino acids. The chain joins TRBV10-3 to TRBJ2-1; D unresolved. This TCR derives from an adult with an advanced solid tumor such as melanoma, head and neck, liver or kidney cancer. The material sequenced was CD4+ or CD8+ T cells sorted from blood, taken in a trial of the OX40 agonist ivuxolimab. The CDR3 is CAISESRGNNEQFF. CDR3 bases: TGTGCCATCAGTGAGTCCAGAGGAAACAATGAGCAGTTCTTC.